This T cell receptor (beta chain) comes out of a study of a mutant IDH1 vaccine in newly diagnosed glioma. Study-wide background: The patients were given eight vaccinations, one each in weeks 1, 3, 5, 7, 11, 15, 19 and 23. Either 4-6 weeks after radiotherapy alone or alongside temozolomide, vaccination was begun. Whole-study results and caveats: Most patients, about 93%, showed vaccine-induced immune responses.

With 3 bases removed from V and 6 bases from J, the gap between germline ends came to 12 bases. The CDR3 spans 14 residues. Looked up from germline, CDR1 is KGHSH and CDR2 is LQKENI. Libraries were prepared by immunoSEQ multiplex PCR; TCRdb keeps only in-frame clonotypes and omits some of them. The sample has tens of thousands of clones; 70% to 85% are singletons. The time point here: week 11, during vaccination. In every dose of vaccine, 300 ug of mutant IDH1 20-mer peptide was given alongside topical imiquimod. As to this clone: Its antigen is as yet unknown.

The sample here was PBMCs, taken from a glioma patient whose treatment included an IDH1 peptide vaccine. This sequence joins TRBV18 and TRBJ2-1, with D perhaps given as TRBD1 or TRBD2 (5 bases each). The sequence came from a man younger than 45 with glioma. For the CDR3, the DNA is TGTGCCAGCTCACCTATGGGACGTTCCAATGAGCAGTTCTTC. Encoded protein: CASSPMGRSNEQFF.